Listed here are 17 T cell receptor beta chains from one sample, sequenced in a study of blood T cell repertoires in COVID-19. Libraries were prepared by immunoSEQ multiplex PCR; TCRdb keeps only in-frame clonotypes and omits some of them. The sample consists of a few hundred thousand clones, more than 80% of them appearing once. Material: PBMCs or T cells enriched from blood (not recorded which). The receptor set was obtained from a man aged 35-49 years who had recovered from COVID-19.

CDR3 bases: TGTGCCAGCAGCCAAACTAGCGGGAGGGGGACCTACAATGAGCAGTTCTTC. The encoded protein is CASSQTSGRGTYNEQFF. This chain connects TRBV4-2 to TRBJ2-1; 13 nucleotides match TRBD2. The CDR3 runs 17 residues. Germline V CDR1 and CDR2: LGHNA, YNFKEQ. The V and J ends lost 2 bases and 2 bases, in that order; junction bases with no gene match: 3.

This clone was detected only once. This specimen includes other DNA sequences encoding the same CDR3. J is TRBJ2-1 and V is TRBV7-3, with 8 bases fitting TRBD2. CDR1 and CDR2 from the germline V gene are SGHTA and FQGTGA. The CDR3 has 15 amino acids. V lost 5 bases to trimming and J lost 0 bases; unmatched junction nucleotides: 3. CDR3 sequence (DNA): TGTGCCAGCAGCCCCAGCGGGAGCTCCTACAATGAGCAGTTCTTC. Translated, it gives CASSPSGSSYNEQFF.

The V and J genes are TRBV6-6 and TRBJ1-2; tentatively, D is TRBD1 (6 bases). Germline CDR1 is MNHNY and CDR2 is SVGAGI (reference sequence). Trimming pared 4 bases from V and 0 bases from J, leaving 12 bases between. The CDR3 totals 15 residues. The CDR3 loop is CASSLRTGPNYGYTF. DNA of the CDR3: TGTGCCAGCAGTTTACGTACAGGGCCTAACTATGGCTACACCTTC.

This clone was recorded once. This sequence joins TRBV14 and TRBJ2-7; the match to TRBD2 covers 7 bases. CDR3 size: 16 residues. Unmatched junction bases numbered 13, after V lost 2 bases and J lost 6 bases. Germline V gene sequence: CDR1 SGHDN, CDR2 FVKESK. The CDR3 is CASSQNRGLRHSEQYF. For the CDR3, the DNA is TGTGCCAGCAGCCAAAATAGGGGACTAAGACACAGCGAGCAGTACTTC. Full variable domain (missing parts from reference TRBV14 and TRBJ2-7): EAGVTQFPSHSVIEKGQTVTLRCDPISGHDNLYWYRRVMGKEIKFLLHFVKESKQDESGMPNNRFLAERTGGTYSTLKVQPAELEDSGVYFCASSQNRGLRHSEQYFGPGTRLTVT.

The chain recombines TRBV20-1 with TRBJ1-1; perhaps TRBD1 as D (6 bases). V was clipped by 3 bases and J by 1 base, with 9 bases between them. The length of the CDR3 is 13 residues. Looked up from germline, CDR1 is DFQATT and CDR2 is SNEGSKA (reference sequence). The DNA of the CDR3 is TGCAGTGCTAGTGAGGACAGGAACACTGAAGCTTTCTTT. Residues: CSASEDRNTEAFF.

This clone came up once. The chain links TRBV3-1 (or the pseudogene TRBV3-2) to TRBJ1-6; 8 nucleotides line up with TRBD1. The CDR3 is made up of 17 amino acids. Germline loops: CDR1 LGHDT, CDR2 YNNKEL (reference sequence). J was trimmed by 5 bases and V by 2 bases; bases with no gene match: 8. In DNA, the CDR3 is TGTGCCAGCAGCCAAACTCTGCGACAGGGGAATAATTCACCCCTCCACTTT. It is translated as CASSQTLRQGNNSPLHF.

The V call is TRBV10-3, the J call TRBJ2-3, with D tentatively TRBD2 (5 bases). Trimming removed 6 bases at V and 0 bases at J, with 10 bases between. CDR1 is ENHRY, CDR2 SYGVKD, per germline. The CDR3 covers 14 residues. The DNA of the CDR3 is TGTGCCATCAGGGGTCCGGGGAGCACAGATACGCAGTATTTT. Translating gives CAIRGPGSTDTQYF.

The chain joins TRBV6-5 to TRBJ2-3; D unclear. The germline V gene has CDR1 MNHEY and CDR2 SVGAGI. CDR3 size: 12 residues. The V and J ends lost 8 bases and 4 bases respectively, with 10 bases between them. This CDR3 is CASSKNADTQYF. In DNA form, the CDR3 reads TGTGCCAGCTCTAAGAACGCAGATACGCAGTATTTT.

CDR3 region: CASSVGAGAYNEQFF. CDR3 in DNA: TGTGCCAGCAGCGTAGGGGCGGGGGCCTACAATGAGCAGTTCTTC. The J gene is TRBJ2-1, the V gene TRBV9; 7 nucleotides line up with TRBD2. CDR1 and CDR2 (germline): SGDLS, YYNGEE. Germline trimming cut 0 bases from V and 2 bases from J; bases unmatched to any gene: 2. The CDR3 runs 15 residues. Using reference TRBV9 and TRBJ2-1 for the parts outside the CDR3, the full variable domain is DSGVTQTPKHLITATGQRVTLRCSPRSGDLSVYWYQQSLDQGLQFLIQYYNGEERAKGNILERFSAQQFPDLHSELNLSSLELGDSALYFCASSVGAGAYNEQFFGPGTRLTVL.

This sequence joins TRBV27 and TRBJ1-5; possibly TRBD1 for D (6 bases). Germline loops: CDR1 MNHEY, CDR2 SMNVEV (reference sequence). CDR3 length equals 14 residues. Trimming took off 3 bases at V and 6 bases at J, with 12 bases between the two ends. The CDR3 DNA follows: TGTGCCAGCAGTTTCAGGGGTCGTGGTCAGCCCCAGCATTTT. Amino acids: CASSFRGRGQPQHF.

The chain recombines TRBV11-2 with TRBJ2-1; 9 positions agree with TRBD2. Trimming removed 2 bases from V and 0 bases from J; junction bases left unmatched: 5. The length of the CDR3 is 17 residues. Germline V gene data show CDR1 as SGHAT and CDR2 as FQNNGV. CDR3: CASSLSLAGTSYNEQFF. The CDR3 coding sequence is TGTGCCAGCAGCTTAAGCCTAGCGGGGACCTCCTACAATGAGCAGTTCTTC.

The chain employs TRBV9 and TRBJ1-2, with 8 positions matching TRBD1. V lost 0 bases and J lost 0; bases outside the gene matches: 10. Germline loops: CDR1 SGDLS, CDR2 YYNGEE. The CDR3 length is 18 residues. The CDR3 sequence: CASSVGGGTGPANYGYTF. As DNA, the CDR3 is TGTGCCAGCAGCGTAGGGGGTGGGACAGGCCCTGCTAACTATGGCTACACCTTC.

Turning to this clone: This sample also contains other DNA sequences that code for the same CDR3. The V and J genes are TRBV5-1 and TRBJ1-6; D is unclear. V lost 3 bases to trimming and J lost 7 bases, with 8 bases between them. The CDR3 contains 13 residues. Germline lookup yields CDR1 SGHRS and CDR2 YFSETQ. CDR3 sequence: CASSSGENSPLHF. For the CDR3, the DNA is TGCGCCAGCAGCTCTGGAGAGAATTCACCCCTCCACTTT.

This clone occurred a few times. The chain links TRBV7-3 to TRBJ2-3; 8 positions agree with TRBD2. J lost 1 base, V lost 5 bases, and 2 bases had no gene match. Germline CDR1 reads SGHTA; CDR2 reads FQGTGA. This CDR3 region has 14 residues. The CDR3 sequence: CASSQAGGTDTQYF. The CDR3 nucleotides are TGTGCCAGCAGCCAAGCGGGGGGCACAGATACGCAGTATTTT.

This clone turned up a few times. V usage is TRBV3-1 (or the pseudogene TRBV3-2) and J usage is TRBJ1-5, with 7 nucleotides matching TRBD1. Losses at the gene ends were 4 bases for V and 15 bases for J; bases not matched to a gene: 12. The CDR3 contains 13 residues. CDR1 LGHDT and CDR2 YNNKEL come from the germline V gene (reference sequence). CDR3 sequence (DNA): TGTGCCAGCAGCCGAGGGACAGAAACCCCACGGCATTTT. As protein: CASSRGTETPRHF.

The rearrangement joins TRBV30 to TRBJ1-5; D ambiguous. The CDR3 sequence is 13 residues long. The germline CDR1 and CDR2 sequences are GTSNPN and SVGIG (reference sequence). Trimming pared 0 bases from V and 5 bases from J, leaving 8 bases between. In nucleotides, the CDR3 is TGTGCCTGGAGTGTACGAGGAGATCAGCCCCAGCATTTT. Translated, it gives CAWSVRGDQPQHF. Supplemented by reference TRBV30 and TRBJ1-5, the full variable domain reads SQTIHQWPATLVQPVGSPLSLECTVEGTSNPNLYWYRQAAGRGLQLLFYSVGIGQISSEVPQNLSASRPQDRQFILSSKKLLLSDSGFYLCAWSVRGDQPQHFGDGTRLSIL.

The chain couples TRBV5-4 to TRBJ1-2; no definite D call. CDR3 length equals 17 residues. CDR1 and CDR2 (germline): SGHNT, YYREEE (reference sequence). Trimming left V 4 bases short and J 2 bases short, with 21 bases between. Here the CDR3 reads CASSRTAGGPSNYGYTF. The CDR3 bases are TGTGCCAGCAGCCGAACAGCCGGAGGTCCCTCCAACTATGGCTACACCTTC.